This TCR beta chain emerged from a study of neurological immune-mediated disorders. In its sample, this clonotype was seen many times. TCRdb re-called the 5' RACE reads with MiXCR, one entry per CDR3 protein. The sample holds 84,000 or so distinct CDR3 sequences; 4.3% are singletons and the top ten take 5% to 6%. Time point indicated: longitudinal time-point 3. Sequenced input: PBMCs. The TCR sequence derives from an older woman with multiple sclerosis.

The CDR3 DNA reads as TGTGCCAGCAGCTTGGCCGGTGGGGCCGGGGAGCTGTTTTTT. It specifies CASSLAGGAGELFF. The chain employs TRBV7-9 and TRBJ2-2; D gene uncertain. The CDR3 is 14 amino acids. From germline, CDR1 is SEHNR and CDR2 FQNEAQ (reference sequence). Trimming shortened V by 3 bases and J by 6 bases, and 11 bases separated the two germline ends.